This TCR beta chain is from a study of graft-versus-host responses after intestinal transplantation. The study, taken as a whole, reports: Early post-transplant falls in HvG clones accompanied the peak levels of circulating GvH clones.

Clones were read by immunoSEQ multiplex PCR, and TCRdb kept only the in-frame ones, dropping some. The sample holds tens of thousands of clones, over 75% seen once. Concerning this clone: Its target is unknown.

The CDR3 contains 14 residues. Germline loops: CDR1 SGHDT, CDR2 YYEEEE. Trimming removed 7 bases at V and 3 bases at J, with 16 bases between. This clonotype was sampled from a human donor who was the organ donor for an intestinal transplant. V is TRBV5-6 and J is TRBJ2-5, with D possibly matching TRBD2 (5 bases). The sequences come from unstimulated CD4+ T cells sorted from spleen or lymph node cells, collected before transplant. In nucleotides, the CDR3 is TGTGCCAGCGCGGGCGTGGGAAGGGAAGAGACCCAGTACTTC. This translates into CASAGVGREETQYF.